Below are 2 T cell receptor beta chains sequenced from a single sample in a study of blood T cells in healthy people across ages. Then a second PCR, running about 7 to 11 cycles, was carried out with a sample-barcoded 5' primer and a J-beta primer mix. In TCRdb, the 5' RACE reads were re-called with MiXCR into one record per CDR3 protein. The data contain 550,000 to 600,000 distinct CDR3 sequences, 25% to 30% of them singletons. Sequenced sample: blood. Every receptor here comes from a woman in her seventies in good health.

This clonotype was seen a few times. This may come from a read error, since a much larger clone is one base off. The V and J genes are TRBV6-2 or TRBV6-3 and TRBJ2-7, with unresolved D. V was trimmed by 5 bases and J by 3 bases, leaving 5 bases between them. CDR1 is MNHEY, CDR2 SVGEGT, per germline. The CDR3 has 11 amino acids. DNA of the CDR3: TGTGCCAGCAGTGGGGTCTACGAGCAGTACTTC. This codes for CASSGVYEQYF.

This clonotype was recorded at least ten times. V and J are TRBV7-2 and TRBJ1-4, with a tentative D call TRBD1 (5 bases). The CDR3 runs to 16 residues. The germline V gene encodes CDR1 SGHTA and CDR2 FQGNSA. Deletions cut 5 bases from V and 3 bases from J, with 16 bases between. The chain's CDR3 is CASSPKVGAANEKLFF. The CDR3 DNA follows: TGTGCCAGCAGCCCGAAGGTTGGGGCAGCTAATGAAAAACTGTTTTTT.